Listed below are T cell receptor beta chains from one sample, sequenced in a study of T cells in Graves' hyperthyroidism and ophthalmopathy. TCRdb called the multiplex PCR reads again in MiXCR, with one record for every CDR3 protein. The data hold more than 500,000 distinct CDR3 sequences, with 40% to 50% observed a single time. Sequences were obtained from peripheral blood or thyroid tissue (not recorded which). The receptors derive from an adult woman with Graves' disease, either hyperthyroidism or ophthalmopathy (not recorded which). Both conserved end residues are part of each CDR3. A D gene is named only where the DNA matches it firmly. Clone size, where shown, is once, few, many, or a class for clones that have expanded.

>TRBV29-1|.|TRBD1|TRBJ1-2
CSLSTGSNYGYTF
TGCAGCCTCTCGACAGGGAGTAACTATGGCTACACCTTC
>TRBV10-3|many|.|TRBJ2-7
CAISSETGGYEQYF
TGTGCCATCAGTTCGGAGACAGGCGGGTACGAGCAGTACTTC
>TRBV2|.|TRBD1|TRBJ2-7
CASSEDRGVSEQYF
TGTGCCAGCAGCGAAGACAGGGGGGTGTCCGAGCAGTACTTC
>TRBV10-3|.|TRBD2|TRBJ2-3
CACGSAADTQYF
TGTGCCTGCGGGAGTGCGGCAGATACGCAGTATTTT
>TRBV12-3/TRBV12-4|.|TRBD1|TRBJ1-2
CASSPWDRHGGYTF
TGTGCCAGCAGTCCATGGGACAGGCATGGAGGCTACACCTTC
>TRBV28|few|.|TRBJ2-5
CASSKRQGHKKETQYF
TGTGCCAGCAGCAAGAGGCAGGGCCACAAGAAAGAGACCCAGTACTTC
>TRBV14|.|.|TRBJ1-6
CASSQGQRGNSPLHF
TGTGCCAGCAGCCAGGGACAACGGGGGAATTCACCCCTCCACTTT
>TRBV5-1|many|.|TRBJ1-1
CASSLDPMGKNTEAFF
TGCGCCAGCAGCTTGGACCCTATGGGAAAGAACACTGAAGCTTTCTTT
>TRBV5-5|few|TRBD1|TRBJ1-1
CASSWAPGQGVGAFF
TGTGCCAGCAGCTGGGCTCCGGGACAGGGTGTCGGAGCTTTCTTT
>TRBV6-5|many|TRBD2|TRBJ2-2
CASSYGLATGELFF
TGTGCCAGCAGTTACGGACTAGCAACCGGGGAGCTGTTTTTT
>TRBV20-1|many|.|TRBJ1-1
CSARVDMNTEAFF
TGCAGTGCTAGAGTCGACATGAACACTGAAGCTTTCTTT
>TRBV9|many|.|TRBJ2-6
CASSATVSGANVLTF
TGTGCCAGCAGCGCCACGGTCTCTGGGGCCAACGTCCTGACTTTC
>TRBV5-6|many|TRBD1|TRBJ1-2
CASSSGQVRIYGYTF
TGTGCCAGCAGCTCCGGACAGGTTAGAATCTATGGCTACACCTTC
>TRBV7-2|many|TRBD1|TRBJ1-5
CASSTQGDQPQHF
TGTGCCAGCAGCACACAGGGGGATCAGCCCCAGCATTTT
>TRBV7-9|few|TRBD2|TRBJ2-2
CASSLLPLKNPAGKTGELFF
TGTGCCAGCAGCTTACTCCCCCTAAAAAACCCAGCGGGAAAGACCGGGGAGCTGTTTTTT
>TRBV7-9|.|.|TRBJ1-5
CASSSRQNQHF
TGTGCCAGCAGCTCCCGACAGAACCAGCATTTT
>TRBV7-9|.|.|TRBJ2-7
CASSQVPDSVDEQYF
TGCGCCAGCAGCCAAGTCCCGGATAGCGTAGACGAGCAGTACTTC
>TRBV7-2|.|.|TRBJ1-5
CASSLEGDYSNQPQHF
TGTGCCAGCAGCTTGGAGGGGGATTATAGCAATCAGCCCCAGCATTTT
>TRBV12-3/TRBV12-4|many|TRBD1|TRBJ1-4
CASSPPGQGNEKLFF
TGTGCCAGCAGTCCACCGGGACAGGGTAATGAAAAACTGTTTTTT
>TRBV12-3/TRBV12-4|.|TRBD1|TRBJ2-5
CASSGQGGQETQYF
TGTGCCAGCAGTGGACAGGGTGGTCAAGAGACCCAGTACTTC
>TRBV11-2|.|TRBD2|TRBJ2-7
CASSSFGAGEFYEQYF
TGTGCCAGCAGCTCGTTCGGGGCGGGGGAGTTCTACGAGCAGTACTTC
>TRBV5-1|many|TRBD1|TRBJ1-2
CASSSTGEIYGYTF
TGCGCCAGCAGCTCGACAGGGGAGATCTATGGCTACACCTTC
>TRBV7-8|many|.|TRBJ2-7
CASSLGGPGFLNF
TGTGCCAGCAGCTTAGGCGGACCAGGGTTCTTGAACTTC
>TRBV28|.|.|TRBJ2-2
CASSRGSVGTGELFF
TGTGCCAGCAGTCGGGGTAGCGTGGGCACCGGGGAGCTGTTTTTT
>TRBV12-3/TRBV12-4|many|TRBD1|TRBJ1-4
CASSSGTGPQKLFF
TGTGCCAGCAGCTCCGGGACAGGGCCCCAAAAACTGTTTTTT
>TRBV28|few|.|TRBJ1-2
CASNPGYGYTF
TGTGCCAGCAATCCGGGATATGGCTACACCTTC
>TRBV6-1|many|.|TRBJ2-7
CASGGAALGEQYF
TGTGCCAGCGGGGGGGCAGCCCTGGGCGAGCAGTACTTC
>TRBV7-9|many|TRBD2|TRBJ2-5
CASSLWASGRQETQYF
TGTGCCAGCAGCTTATGGGCTAGCGGGCGCCAAGAGACCCAGTACTTC
>TRBV20-1|many|TRBD1|TRBJ2-5
CSASGTEETQYF
TGCAGTGCTAGTGGGACAGAAGAGACCCAGTACTTC
>TRBV20-1|many|TRBD2|TRBJ2-7
CSASGTSGSADYEQYF
TGCAGTGCTAGCGGGACTAGCGGGAGCGCGGACTACGAGCAGTACTTC
>TRBV3-1|.|.|TRBJ2-6
CASSQLSGANVLTF
TGTGCCAGCAGCCAGCTTAGCGGAGCGAACGTCCTGACTTTC
>TRBV24-1|.|TRBD1|TRBJ2-5
CATSDLTGGAEETQYF
TGTGCCACCAGTGACCTTACAGGGGGCGCGGAAGAGACCCAGTACTTC
>TRBV29-1|.|TRBD2|TRBJ2-2
CSAGGPVGELFF
TGCAGCGCGGGAGGGCCCGTCGGGGAGCTGTTTTTT
>TRBV20-1|many|.|TRBJ1-2
CSARDVSRGYTF
TGCAGTGCTAGAGATGTGTCTCGAGGCTACACCTTC
>TRBV29-1|.|.|TRBJ2-7
CSVEGGINYEQYF
TGCAGCGTTGAGGGCGGGATAAACTACGAGCAGTACTTC
>TRBV19|.|.|TRBJ2-6
CASSTPRGATTGANVLTF
TGTGCCAGTAGTACTCCCAGGGGCGCGACTACTGGGGCCAACGTCCTGACTTTC
>TRBV7-9|.|TRBD2|TRBJ2-7
CASSPPSGDHYEQYF
TGTGCCAGCAGCCCCCCTAGCGGGGACCACTACGAGCAGTACTTC
>TRBV20-1|many|.|TRBJ1-1
CSAIIGAWNTEAFF
TGCAGTGCAATAATCGGGGCCTGGAACACTGAAGCTTTCTTT